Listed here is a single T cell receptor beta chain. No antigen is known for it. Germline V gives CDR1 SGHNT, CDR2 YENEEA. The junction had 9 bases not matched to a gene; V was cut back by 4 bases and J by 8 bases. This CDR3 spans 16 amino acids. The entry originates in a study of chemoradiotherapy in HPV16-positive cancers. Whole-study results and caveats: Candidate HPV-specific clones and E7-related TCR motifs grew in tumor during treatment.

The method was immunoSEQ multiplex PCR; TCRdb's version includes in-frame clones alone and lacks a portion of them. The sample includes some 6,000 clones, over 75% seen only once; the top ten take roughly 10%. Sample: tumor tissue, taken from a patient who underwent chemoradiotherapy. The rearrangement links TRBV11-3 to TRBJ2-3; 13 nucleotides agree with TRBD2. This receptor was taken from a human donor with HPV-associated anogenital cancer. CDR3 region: CASSSGLAGVLGTQYF. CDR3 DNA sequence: TGTGCCAGCAGCTCCGGACTAGCGGGAGTGTTGGGTACGCAGTATTTT.